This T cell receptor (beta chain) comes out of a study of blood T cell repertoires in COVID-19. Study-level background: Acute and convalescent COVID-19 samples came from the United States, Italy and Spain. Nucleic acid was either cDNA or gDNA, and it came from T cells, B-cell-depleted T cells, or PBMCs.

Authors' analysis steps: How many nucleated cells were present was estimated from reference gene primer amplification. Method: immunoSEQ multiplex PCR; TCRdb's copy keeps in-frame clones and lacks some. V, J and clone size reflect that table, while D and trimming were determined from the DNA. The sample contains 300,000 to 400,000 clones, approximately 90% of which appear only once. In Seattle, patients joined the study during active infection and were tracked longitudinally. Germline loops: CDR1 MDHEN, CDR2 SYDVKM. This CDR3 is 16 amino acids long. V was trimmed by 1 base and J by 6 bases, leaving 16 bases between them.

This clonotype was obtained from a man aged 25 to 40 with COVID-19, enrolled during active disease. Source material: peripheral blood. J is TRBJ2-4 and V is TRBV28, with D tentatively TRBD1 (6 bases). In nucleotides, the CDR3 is TGTGCCAGCAGTTTATTTGGCGCAGGGGCTAGAAACATTCAGTACTTC. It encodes CASSLFGAGARNIQYF.